The 10 T cell receptor beta chains presented below share a single source sample, sequenced in a study of metastatic and nonmetastatic thyroid tumors. MiXCR was used by TCRdb to re-call the PCR reads. The sample lists about 41,000 clones, 20% to 25% occurring once. Prior to thyroid surgery, none of the patients had received any treatment. The source material was tumor tissue. These receptors were obtained from a female donor with papillary thyroid cancer or a benign thyroid nodule (not recorded which). Some clones in this sample may be carry-over from other donors' samples.

The V and J genes are TRBV5-1 and TRBJ2-3; TRBD2 matches at 10 bases. V was pared by 1 base and J by 8 bases, with 7 bases of the junction left unmatched. Germline CDR1 is SGHRS and CDR2 is YFSETQ. There are 15 residues in the CDR3. The CDR3 spells CASSLSGTSEVTQYF. The DNA of the CDR3 is TGCGCCAGCAGCTTGTCAGGGACTAGCGAGGTTACGCAGTATTTT.

The sample holds one count of this clone. Compared with germline, one end of the junction differs, possibly owing to a read error. J is TRBJ2-2 and V is TRBV15, with D hard to call. CDR1 is LNHNV and CDR2 is YYDKDF in the germline V gene (reference sequence). The CDR3 is 13 amino acids. The CDR3 spells CATSCTPAWELFF. CDR3 DNA sequence: TGCGCCACCAGCTGCACGCCGGCCTGGGAGCTGTTTTTT.

This clone was seen a few times. This chain links TRBV19 with TRBJ2-5, with 7 bases lining up with TRBD2. The J segment lost 5 bases and the V segment lost 5 bases, leaving 8 bases of the junction unmatched. Germline V CDR1 and CDR2: LNHDA, SQIVND (reference sequence). The CDR3 is 14 amino acids. CDR3 sequence reads: CASSPGGGAETQYF. CDR3 coding DNA: TGTGCCAGTAGTCCCGGCGGGGGTGCGGAGACCCAGTACTTC. Using reference TRBV19 and TRBJ2-5 for the parts outside the CDR3, the full variable domain is DGGITQSPKYLFRKEGQNVTLSCEQNLNHDAMYWYRQDPGQGLRLIYYSQIVNDFQKGDIAEGYSVSREKKESFPLTVTSAQKNPTAFYLCASSPGGGAETQYFGPGTRLLVL.

This clone was observed many times. The chain joins TRBV6-4 to TRBJ1-3; 7 bases fit TRBD1. CDR1 MRHNA and CDR2 SNTAGT come from the germline V gene. This CDR3 spans 21 amino acids. V lost 6 bases to trimming and J lost 0 bases; unmatched junction nucleotides: 23. CDR3 DNA: TGTGCCAGCAGGCGACTTGGACTGATGACAGGGCCCGATATCTCTGGAAACACCATATATTTT. Its protein is CASRRLGLMTGPDISGNTIYF.

This clone was detected many times. The J gene is TRBJ1-2, the V gene TRBV20-1; D gene ambiguous. The ends were cut back, 1 base at V and 5 bases at J, with 17 bases in the middle. Germline values: CDR1 DFQATT, CDR2 SNEGSKA (reference sequence). The CDR3 is made up of 15 amino acids. CDR3 sequence (DNA): TGCAGTGCTAGAGCCGCGGTCAGCGTTGGGTATGGCTACACCTTC. It specifies CSARAAVSVGYGYTF.

The V call is TRBV20-1, the J call TRBJ2-1; 7 nucleotides align to TRBD2. The CDR3 contains 17 residues. Germline loops: CDR1 DFQATT, CDR2 SNEGSKA (reference sequence). V was clipped by 1 base and J by 4 bases; unmatched bases: 13. CDR3: CSARAVGERENYNEQFF. The CDR3, as DNA: TGCAGTGCTAGAGCTGTAGGGGAGCGGGAAAATTACAATGAGCAGTTCTTC.

This sequence joins TRBV6-1 and TRBJ1-2, with 7 positions matching TRBD1. Germline V gives CDR1 MNHNS, CDR2 SASEGT. V shed 6 bases and J 2 bases; nucleotides not matched to a gene: 9. CDR3 length: 15 amino acids. The CDR3 is CASRATGVGNYGYTF. The CDR3, as DNA: TGTGCCAGCAGGGCCACAGGGGTGGGAAACTATGGCTACACCTTC.

This clone was seen just once. The rearrangement uses TRBV11-2 and TRBJ2-3; D possibly corresponds to TRBD2 (6 bases). CDR1 is SGHAT and CDR2 is FQNNGV in the germline V gene. Between the trimmed V and J ends, which lost 5 bases and 1 base, there was a span of 13 bases. CDR3 length: 15 amino acids. CDR3 region: CASSVREMRTDTQYF. The DNA for the CDR3 is TGTGCCAGCAGCGTACGGGAGATGCGCACAGATACGCAGTATTTT.

A note on this clone: One junction end does not reproduce the germline sequence, and a read error may be involved. This rearrangement joins TRBV19 to TRBJ2-1; possible D gene TRBD1, 6 bases. The V gene's germline CDR1 is LNHDA and CDR2 SQIVND (reference sequence). The CDR3 consists of 13 residues. For the CDR3, the DNA is TGTGCCAGCAGTATGACAGGCCATCCTGAGCAGTTCTTC. Translating gives CASSMTGHPEQFF.

This clone showed up many times. The rearrangement uses TRBV24-1 and TRBJ1-3; D possibly corresponds to TRBD1 (6 bases). V lost 10 bases to trimming and J lost 3 bases, with 15 bases between them. The CDR3 length is 14 residues. The germline V gene has CDR1 KGHDR and CDR2 SFDVKD. The CDR3 coding sequence is TGTGCCACGGCGCCCGGGGGGCTTGGAAACACCATATATTTT. Translating gives CATAPGGLGNTIYF.